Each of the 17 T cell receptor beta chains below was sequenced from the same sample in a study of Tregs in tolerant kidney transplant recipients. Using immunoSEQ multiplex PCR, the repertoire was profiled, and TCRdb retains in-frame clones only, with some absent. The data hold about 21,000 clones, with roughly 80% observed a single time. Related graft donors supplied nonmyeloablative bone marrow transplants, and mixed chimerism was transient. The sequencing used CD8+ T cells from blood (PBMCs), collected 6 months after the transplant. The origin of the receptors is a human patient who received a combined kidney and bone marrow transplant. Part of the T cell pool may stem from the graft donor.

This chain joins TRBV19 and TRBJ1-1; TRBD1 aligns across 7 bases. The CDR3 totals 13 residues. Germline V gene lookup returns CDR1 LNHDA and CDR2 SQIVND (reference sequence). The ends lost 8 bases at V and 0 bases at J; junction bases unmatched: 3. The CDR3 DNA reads TGTGCCAGTGAGGGACAGATGAACACTGAAGCTTTCTTT. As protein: CASEGQMNTEAFF.

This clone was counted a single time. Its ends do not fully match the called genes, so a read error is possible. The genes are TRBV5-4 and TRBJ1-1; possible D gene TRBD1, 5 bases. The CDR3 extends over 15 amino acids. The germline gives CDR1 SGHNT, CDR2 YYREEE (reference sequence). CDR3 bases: TGTGCCGGCAGCTTGGCGGCGGGACGGAACACTGAAGCTTTCTTT. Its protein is CAGSLAAGRNTEAFF.

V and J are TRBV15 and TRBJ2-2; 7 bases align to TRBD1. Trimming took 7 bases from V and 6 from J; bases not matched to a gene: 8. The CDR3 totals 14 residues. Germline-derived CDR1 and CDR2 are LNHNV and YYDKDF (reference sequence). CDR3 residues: CATIETGSPGELFF. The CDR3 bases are TGTGCCACCATCGAGACAGGGTCCCCCGGGGAGCTGTTTTTT.

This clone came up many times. The chain's CDR3 is CASSSNGGPGTEAFF. CDR3 nucleotide sequence: TGTGCCAGCAGCTCGAACGGGGGGCCCGGCACTGAAGCTTTCTTT. V usage is TRBV11-2 and J usage is TRBJ1-1; perhaps TRBD1 as D (6 bases). The CDR3 has 15 amino acids. With 4 bases removed from V and 4 bases from J, the gap between germline ends came to 16 bases. Germline V gene data show CDR1 as SGHAT and CDR2 as FQNNGV.

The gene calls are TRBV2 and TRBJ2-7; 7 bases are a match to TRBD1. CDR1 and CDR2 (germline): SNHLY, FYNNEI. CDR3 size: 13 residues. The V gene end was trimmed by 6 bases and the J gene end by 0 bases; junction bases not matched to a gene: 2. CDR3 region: CASRGTDSYEQYF. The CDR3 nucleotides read TGTGCCAGCAGAGGGACAGACTCCTACGAGCAGTACTTC.

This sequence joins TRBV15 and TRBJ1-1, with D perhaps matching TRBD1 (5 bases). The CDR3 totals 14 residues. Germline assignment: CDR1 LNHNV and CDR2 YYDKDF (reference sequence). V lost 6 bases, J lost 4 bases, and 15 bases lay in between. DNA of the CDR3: TGTGCCACCAGAGGGAGGTCAGGGAGCACTGAAGCTTTCTTT. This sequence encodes CATRGRSGSTEAFF.

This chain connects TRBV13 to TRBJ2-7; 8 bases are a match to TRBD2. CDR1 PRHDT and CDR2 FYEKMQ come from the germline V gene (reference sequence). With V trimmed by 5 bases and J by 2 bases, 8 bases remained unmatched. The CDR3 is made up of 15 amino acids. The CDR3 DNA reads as TGTGCCAGCAGCGCCGGTAGTAGCGGGACCTACGAGCAGTACTTC. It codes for CASSAGSSGTYEQYF.

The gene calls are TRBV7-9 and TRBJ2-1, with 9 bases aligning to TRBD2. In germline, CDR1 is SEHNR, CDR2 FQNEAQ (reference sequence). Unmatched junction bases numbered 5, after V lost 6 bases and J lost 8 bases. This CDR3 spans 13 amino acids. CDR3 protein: CASRTIAGDEQFF. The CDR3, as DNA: TGTGCCAGCAGAACTATAGCGGGAGATGAGCAGTTCTTC. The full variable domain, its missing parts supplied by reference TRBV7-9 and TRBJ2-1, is DTGVSQNPRHKITKRGQNVTFRCDPISEHNRLYWYRQTLGQGPEFLTYFQNEAQLEKSRLLSDRFSAERPKGSFSTLEIQRTEQGDSAMYLCASRTIAGDEQFFGPGTRLTVL.

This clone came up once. In nucleotides, the CDR3 is TGCGCCAGCAGCTATACAGGCGGACCTTTGGGTGGGGCCAACGTCCTGACTTTC. Encoded protein: CASSYTGGPLGGANVLTF. The V gene is TRBV4-1, the J gene TRBJ2-6; weak D call: TRBD1 (5 bases). The V end was cut by 5 bases, the J end by 3 bases, with 20 bases between. The CDR3 contains 18 residues. Germline CDR1 MGHRA, CDR2 YSYEKL.

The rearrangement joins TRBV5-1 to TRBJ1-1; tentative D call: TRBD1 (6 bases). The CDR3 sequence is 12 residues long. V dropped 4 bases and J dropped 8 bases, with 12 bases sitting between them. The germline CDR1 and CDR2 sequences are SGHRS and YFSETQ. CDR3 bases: TGCGCCAGCAGCCTCTTGGACAGCGAAGCTTTCTTT. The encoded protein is CASSLLDSEAFF.

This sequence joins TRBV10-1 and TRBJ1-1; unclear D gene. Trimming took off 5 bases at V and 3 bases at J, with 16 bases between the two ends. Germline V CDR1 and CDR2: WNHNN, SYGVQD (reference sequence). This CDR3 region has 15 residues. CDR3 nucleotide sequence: TGCGCCAGCAGTAACCCTCGGGGTGGGGACACTGAAGCTTTCTTT. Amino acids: CASSNPRGGDTEAFF.

The CDR3 region has the DNA TGTGCCATCAACCCGGGGTACAATGAGCAGTTCTTC. It yields the protein CAINPGYNEQFF. This sequence joins TRBV10-3 and TRBJ2-1; tentatively, D is TRBD2 (5 bases). The germline CDR1 and CDR2 sequences are ENHRY and SYGVKD. V shed 7 bases and J shed 4 bases, with 8 bases lying between them. This CDR3 has 12 residues.

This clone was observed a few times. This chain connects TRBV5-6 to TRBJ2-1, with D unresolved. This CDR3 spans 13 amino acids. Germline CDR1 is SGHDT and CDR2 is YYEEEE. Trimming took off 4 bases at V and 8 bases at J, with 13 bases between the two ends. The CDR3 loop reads CASSPRFRDEQFF. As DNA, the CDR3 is TGTGCCAGCAGCCCCCGTTTTCGGGATGAGCAGTTCTTC.

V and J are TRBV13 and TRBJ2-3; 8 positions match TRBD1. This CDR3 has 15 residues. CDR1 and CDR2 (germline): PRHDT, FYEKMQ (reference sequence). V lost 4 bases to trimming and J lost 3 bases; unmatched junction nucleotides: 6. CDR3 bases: TGTGCCAGCAGCTCCCGGGACAGGCCTACAGATACGCAGTATTTT. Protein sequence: CASSSRDRPTDTQYF. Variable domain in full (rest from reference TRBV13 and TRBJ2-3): AAGVIQSPRHLIKEKRETATLKCYPIPRHDTVYWYQQGPGQDPQFLISFYEKMQSDKGSIPDRFSAQQFSDYHSELNMSSLELGDSALYFCASSSRDRPTDTQYFGPGTRLTVL.

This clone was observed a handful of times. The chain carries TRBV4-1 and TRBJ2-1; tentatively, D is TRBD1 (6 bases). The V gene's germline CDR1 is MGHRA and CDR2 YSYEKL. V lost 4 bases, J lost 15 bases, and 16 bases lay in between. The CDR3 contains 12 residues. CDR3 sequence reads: CASSPQGTLRFF. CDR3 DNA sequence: TGCGCCAGCAGCCCCCAGGGGACATTGAGGTTCTTC.

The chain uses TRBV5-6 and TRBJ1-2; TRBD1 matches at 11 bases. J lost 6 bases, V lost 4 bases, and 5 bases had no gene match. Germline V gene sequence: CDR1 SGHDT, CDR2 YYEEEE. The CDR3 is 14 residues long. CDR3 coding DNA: TGTGCCAGCAGCCTCGGGACAGGGGGGGATGGCTACACCTTC. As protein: CASSLGTGGDGYTF.

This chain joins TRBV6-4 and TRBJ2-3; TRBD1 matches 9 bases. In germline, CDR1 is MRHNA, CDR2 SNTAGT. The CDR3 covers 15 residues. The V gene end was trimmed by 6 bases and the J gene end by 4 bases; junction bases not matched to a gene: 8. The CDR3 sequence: CASSAGQGGADTQYF. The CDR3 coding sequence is TGTGCCAGCAGCGCGGGACAGGGAGGGGCAGATACGCAGTATTTT.